In this sample, the clone carrying this TCR beta chain turned up a few times. Its matching antigen is unknown. The length of the CDR3 is 13 residues. The germline V gene has CDR1 LNHDA and CDR2 SQIVND (reference sequence). V shed 7 bases, J shed 3 bases, and the junction held 5 bases outside the gene matches. Indicated time point: persistent/refractory GD, antithyroid drugs over 5 years with positive TRAb. Extracted RNA from PBMCs served as the source of the TCR library. These data belong to a study of regulatory T cells in long-lasting Graves disease. Findings and limits, study-wide: The work looked only at peripheral blood and did not look at thyroid tissue. Compared with new cases, persistent Graves' patients showed reduced TCR diversity.

HTBI primers from iRepertoire and Arm-PCR of CDR3 regions yielded the TCR beta libraries. MiXCR was run by TCRdb on the multiplex PCR reads, yielding one entry per CDR3 protein. The sample consists of approximately 690,000 distinct CDR3 sequences, 25% to 35% of them appearing once. The sequence derives from a female donor with Graves disease. The chain employs TRBV19 and TRBJ1-1; 7 nucleotides agree with TRBD1. Sequenced here: peripheral blood mononuclear cells (PBMCs), sampled when the disease was refractory, from a patient treated with antithyroid drugs. The CDR3 DNA sequence: TGTGCCAGTACCGACAGGGTCCACACTGAAGCTTTCTTT. Protein sequence: CASTDRVHTEAFF.